The present T cell receptor beta chain was sequenced within a study of T cell responses to AZD1222 COVID-19 vaccine. General study results and limits: Donors were chiefly white British, with a greater number of females, and clonal diversity was perhaps underestimated. Repertoires were obtained solely post-peak T cell response.

Concerning this clone itself: Its specificity is unknown.

The germline gives CDR1 MNHEY, CDR2 SVGAGI. The CDR3 consists of 14 residues. V was pared by 0 bases and J by 6 bases, with 9 bases between. Clones were sequenced by immunoSEQ multiplex PCR, and TCRdb holds only the in-frame ones, with some missing. The sample has roughly 200,000 clones, roughly 92% seen once; the top ten hold less than 4%. The receptor comes from an adult who received the MenACWY meningococcal vaccine as a control. The chain links TRBV6-5 to TRBJ2-1, with no clear D. This material consisted of peripheral blood, taken 28 days after the second dose of the MenACWY control vaccine. The DNA of the CDR3 is TGTGCCAGCAGTTACTCGAACCGCCTCAATGAGCAGTTCTTC. Translated, it gives CASSYSNRLNEQFF.